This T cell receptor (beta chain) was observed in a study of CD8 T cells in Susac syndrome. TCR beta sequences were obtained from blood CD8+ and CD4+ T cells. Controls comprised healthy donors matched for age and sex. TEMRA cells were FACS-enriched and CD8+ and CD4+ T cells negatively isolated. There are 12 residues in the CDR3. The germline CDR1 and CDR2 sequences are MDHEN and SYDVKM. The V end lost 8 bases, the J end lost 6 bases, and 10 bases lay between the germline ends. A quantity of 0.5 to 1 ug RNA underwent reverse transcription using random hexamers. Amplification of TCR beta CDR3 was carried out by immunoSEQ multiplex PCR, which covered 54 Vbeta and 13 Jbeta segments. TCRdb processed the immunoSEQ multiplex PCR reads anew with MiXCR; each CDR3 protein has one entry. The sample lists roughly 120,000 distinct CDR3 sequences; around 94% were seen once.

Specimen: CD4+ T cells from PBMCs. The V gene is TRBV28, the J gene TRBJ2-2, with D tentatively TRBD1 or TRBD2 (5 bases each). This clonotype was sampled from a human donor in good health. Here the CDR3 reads CASGRGAGELFF. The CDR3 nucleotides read TGTGCCAGCGGGAGAGGGGCCGGGGAGCTGTTTTTT.